These 27 T cell receptor beta chains share one sample of origin, sequenced in a study of blood T cell repertoires in COVID-19. Libraries were prepared by immunoSEQ multiplex PCR; TCRdb keeps only in-frame clonotypes and omits some of them. Among around 250,000 clones listed, about 90% were seen once. The sequenced material came from PBMCs or T cells enriched from blood (not recorded which). These receptors were obtained from a human donor in a cohort exposed to, infected with or recovered from COVID-19 (not recorded which). The donor label of this sample is uncertain.

This clone was recorded once. At one of its ends the junction is not consistent with the germline gene, which may arise from a read error. The V gene is TRBV6-5, the J gene TRBJ1-2, with 7 positions matching TRBD1. This CDR3 is built from 12 residues. CDR1 and CDR2 from the germline V gene are MNHEY and SVGAGI. CDR3 amino acids: CASRVFQDRVVW. DNA of the CDR3: TGTGCCAGCAGAGTTTTTCAAGACAGGGTGGTCTGG.

Written as DNA, the CDR3 is TGTGCCAGCAGCTTGGAGGCGGGGGGCCCGAAGACCCAGTACTTC. As protein: CASSLEAGGPKTQYF. The gene calls are TRBV5-8 and TRBJ2-5; 8 bases map to TRBD2. The CDR3 is made up of 15 amino acids. Germline CDR1 reads SGHTS; CDR2 reads YDEGEE. V was clipped by 0 bases and J by 6 bases; unmatched bases: 7.

This sequence joins TRBV9 and TRBJ1-3, with 8 nucleotides matching TRBD1. This CDR3 contains 14 residues. Germline values: CDR1 SGDLS, CDR2 YYNGEE. The junction had 0 bases not matched to a gene; V was cut back by 2 bases and J by 2 bases. The CDR3 DNA reads TGTGCCAGCAGCGTGGACAGGGCTGGAAACACCATATATTTT. Its protein is CASSVDRAGNTIYF.

The chain joins TRBV24-1 to TRBJ2-7, with a weak D call TRBD1 (6 bases). Trimming left V 2 bases short and J 2 bases short, with 9 bases between. Germline CDR1 reads KGHDR; CDR2 reads SFDVKD. This CDR3 has 14 amino acids. The CDR3 loop reads CATSDYDRPYEQYF. In DNA form, the CDR3 reads TGTGCCACCAGTGATTATGACAGGCCCTACGAGCAGTACTTC.

This clone was picked up one time. This chain joins TRBV10-1 and TRBJ1-3, with TRBD1 as a possible D gene (6 bases). The V gene's germline CDR1 is WNHNN and CDR2 SYGVQD (reference sequence). This CDR3 comprises 15 residues. V was cut by 8 bases and J by 0 bases, with 14 bases left in between. CDR3 sequence reads: CASPHDRSSGNTIYF. The DNA of the CDR3 is TGCGCCAGCCCCCACGACAGGAGCTCTGGAAACACCATATATTTT.

This sequence joins TRBV12-2 and TRBJ1-5; the table's D call, TRBD1, was not checked against the DNA. TRBV12-2 is assigned pseudogene status. This CDR3 comprises 13 residues. The CDR3 is CASRNRGLQPQHF. In nucleotides, the CDR3 is TGTGCAAGTCGCAACAGGGGGCTTCAGCCCCAGCATTTT.

CDR3 in DNA: TGTGCCAGCAGCCAAAGAGCCTTCGGAAACACCATATATTTT. Its protein product is CASSQRAFGNTIYF. The rearrangement links TRBV14 to TRBJ1-3; D unclear. Germline-derived CDR1 and CDR2 are SGHDN and FVKESK. The germline V and J ends were trimmed by 2 bases and 4 bases, with 9 bases remaining between them. This CDR3 has 14 amino acids.

The chain joins TRBV18 to TRBJ2-1; tentatively, D is TRBD1 (6 bases). The CDR3 runs 16 residues. Per the germline V gene, CDR1 is KGHSH and CDR2 is LQKENI. Deletions cut 6 bases from V and 3 bases from J, with 18 bases between. The DNA for the CDR3 is TGTGCCAGCTCTCTTGGACAGAGCACAAACTACAATGAGCAGTTCTTC. Translation gives CASSLGQSTNYNEQFF.

About this clone itself: At one end, the junction sequence differs from germline, possibly due to a read error. The chain couples TRBV5-1 to TRBJ1-2; D may be TRBD1 (6 bases). Germline CDR1 and CDR2: SGHRS and YFSETQ. The CDR3 has 15 amino acids. The CDR3 is CARRARGGGNYGYTF. The CDR3 region has the DNA TGCGCCCGCAGGGCGAGGGGGGGAGGAAACTATGGCTACACCTTC. The whole variable domain, remainder taken from reference TRBV5-1 and TRBJ1-2, is KAGVTQTPRYLIKTRGQQVTLSCSPISGHRSVSWYQQTPGQGLQFLFEYFSETQRNKGNFPGRFSGRQFSNSRSEMNVSTLELGDSALYLCARRARGGGNYGYTFGSGTRLTVV.

J is TRBJ2-3 and V is TRBV5-8, with 9 nucleotides matching TRBD1. Germline V gene sequence: CDR1 SGHTS, CDR2 YDEGEE. Germline trimming cut 2 bases from V and 3 bases from J; bases unmatched to any gene: 4. The CDR3 runs to 15 residues. The CDR3 bases are TGTGCCAGCAGCTTAGGGACAGGGTTGACAGATACGCAGTATTTT. The encoded protein is CASSLGTGLTDTQYF. Looking up the rest from reference TRBV5-8 and TRBJ2-3 gives the full variable domain: EAGVTQSPTHLIKTRGQQATLRCSPISGHTSVYWYQQALGLGLQFLLWYDEGEERNRGNFPPRFSGRQFPNYSSELNVNALELEDSALYLCASSLGTGLTDTQYFGPGTRLTVL.

The chain links TRBV23-1 to TRBJ2-2, with 7 positions matching TRBD1. TRBV23-1 is marked as an open reading frame, function uncertain. The CDR3 loop spans 15 amino acids. With 4 bases clipped from V and 2 bases from J, the junction kept 4 bases outside the gene matches. The CDR3 loop is CASSRGGLNTGELFF. The CDR3 region has the DNA TGCGCCAGCAGTCGAGGGGGCCTTAACACCGGGGAGCTGTTTTTT.

V is TRBV18 and J is TRBJ2-3; the match to TRBD2 covers 9 bases. V was pared by 3 bases and J by 2 bases, with 9 bases of the junction left unmatched. Germline values: CDR1 KGHSH, CDR2 LQKENI. The CDR3 spans 17 residues. The DNA of the CDR3 is TGTGCCAGCTCACCTCCCACGGCTAGCGGGGACACAGATACGCAGTATTTT. It translates to CASSPPTASGDTDTQYF.

This sequence joins TRBV2 and TRBJ1-1, with TRBD1 identical over 11 bases. V lost 8 bases to trimming and J lost 1 base; unmatched junction nucleotides: 3. Germline V gives CDR1 SNHLY, CDR2 FYNNEI. This CDR3 comprises 14 residues. CDR3 coding DNA: TGTGCCAGCGTAGGACAGGGGGCGAACACTGAAGCTTTCTTT. Translation: CASVGQGANTEAFF. The full variable domain, rest sourced from reference TRBV2 and TRBJ1-1, is EPEVTQTPSHQVTQMGQEVILRCVPISNHLYFYWYRQILGQKVEFLVSFYNNEISEKSEIFDDQFSVERPDGSNFTLKIRSTKLEDSAMYFCASVGQGANTEAFFGQGTRLTVV.

J is TRBJ1-1 and V is TRBV6-5, with 7 bases matching TRBD1. Trimming took 4 bases from V and 6 from J; bases not matched to a gene: 5. The V gene's germline CDR1 is MNHEY and CDR2 SVGAGI. There are 13 residues in the CDR3. CDR3 DNA sequence: TGTGCCAGCAGTTCTCCTGGGACAGCTGAAGCTTTCTTT. Translated: CASSSPGTAEAFF.

J is TRBJ1-1 and V is TRBV10-2, with a possible D match to TRBD1 (5 bases). The germline CDR1 and CDR2 sequences are WSHSY and SAAADI. The CDR3 spans 13 residues. Trimming cost V 7 bases and J 3 bases, with 12 bases left between them. CDR3 DNA sequence: TGCGCCAGCATAAGGACCAGGGACACTGAAGCTTTCTTT. This translates into CASIRTRDTEAFF.

The rearrangement uses TRBV27 and TRBJ2-2; unclear D gene. Trimming pared 7 bases from V and 0 bases from J, leaving 21 bases between. This CDR3 comprises 18 residues. Germline lookup yields CDR1 MNHEY and CDR2 SMNVEV (reference sequence). CDR3 loop: CASNPLPHSRTNTGELFF. CDR3 DNA sequence: TGTGCCAGCAACCCCCTACCCCACTCCCGCACGAACACCGGGGAGCTGTTTTTT.

The chain joins TRBV4-2 to TRBJ1-2; D unresolved. The CDR3 spans 15 residues. Germline CDR1 reads LGHNA; CDR2 reads YNFKEQ. Trimming shortened V by 1 base and J by 6 bases, and 15 bases separated the two germline ends. CDR3: CASSQVWETSDGYTF. CDR3 coding DNA: TGTGCCAGCAGCCAAGTTTGGGAGACTTCAGATGGCTACACCTTC.

The CDR3 protein is CASSYVSGRGEAPLHF. The CDR3 nucleotides are TGTGCCAGCAGTTACGTCTCGGGCAGGGGCGAGGCACCCCTCCACTTT. The J gene is TRBJ1-6, the V gene TRBV6-5, with D possibly matching TRBD1 (6 bases). The CDR3 runs 16 residues. Germline CDR1 is MNHEY and CDR2 is SVGAGI. V lost 2 bases to trimming and J lost 11 bases, with 19 bases between them.

This chain connects TRBV19 to TRBJ1-2; a weak D match, TRBD1 (5 bases). V was shortened by 7 bases and J by 6 bases, with 15 bases between the two germline ends. The CDR3 runs to 13 residues. Germline V CDR1 and CDR2: LNHDA, SQIVND (reference sequence). In DNA, the CDR3 is TGTGCCAGTATAGGAGGGCCGGGGGATGGCTACACCTTC. Encoded protein: CASIGGPGDGYTF.

The J gene is TRBJ1-2, the V gene TRBV12-5, with D maybe TRBD1 (5 bases). The CDR3 has 16 residues. Trimming pared 7 bases from V and 6 bases from J, leaving 24 bases between. From germline, CDR1 is LGHNT and CDR2 FRNRAP. Here the CDR3 reads CASDSPPADNQDGYTF. CDR3 nucleotides: TGTGCTAGTGATTCTCCCCCGGCGGACAATCAAGATGGCTACACCTTC.

As concerns this clone: The same CDR3 is also encoded by other DNA sequences in this sample. The chain employs TRBV20-1 and TRBJ2-7; D is possibly TRBD1 (6 bases). The CDR3 covers 11 residues. Per germline, CDR1 DFQATT and CDR2 SNEGSKA (reference sequence). Deletions cut 7 bases from V and 6 bases from J, with 13 bases between. CDR3 sequence: CSVGTSGEQYF. CDR3 in DNA: TGCAGTGTCGGGACATCCGGCGAGCAGTACTTC.

The chain links TRBV19 to TRBJ1-4; 7 positions agree with TRBD1. The J segment lost 8 bases and the V segment lost 1 base, leaving 13 bases of the junction unmatched. CDR1 and CDR2 from the germline V gene are LNHDA and SQIVND (reference sequence). The CDR3 runs to 17 residues. CDR3 sequence: CASSIVLASGTDEKLFF. In DNA form, the CDR3 reads TGTGCCAGTAGTATAGTTTTGGCTTCCGGGACAGACGAAAAACTGTTTTTT.

The CDR3 DNA reads as TGCGCCAGAGGGGGCCTAGCCCCGGTCGAGCAGTACTTC. Amino acids: CARGGLAPVEQYF. This sequence joins TRBV10-1 and TRBJ2-7, with 7 nucleotides matching TRBD1. V lost 9 bases, J lost 6 bases, and 11 bases stayed unmatched. The germline gives CDR1 WNHNN, CDR2 SYGVQD (reference sequence). The CDR3 spans 13 residues.

CDR3: CASSRPSGGAETQYF. CDR3 sequence (DNA): TGTGCCAGCAGCCGACCTAGCGGGGGGGCCGAGACCCAGTACTTC. V is TRBV7-9 and J is TRBJ2-5; 12 positions agree with TRBD2. Germline CDR1 and CDR2: SEHNR and FQNEAQ (reference sequence). The junction had 6 bases not matched to a gene; V was cut back by 5 bases and J by 5 bases. This CDR3 has 15 amino acids.

The rearrangement links TRBV29-1 to TRBJ2-3; tentatively, D is TRBD1 (5 bases). The germline CDR1 and CDR2 sequences are SQVTM and ANQGSEA. The V gene lost 7 bases and the J gene lost 1 base, with 12 bases spanning the gap. There are 13 residues in the CDR3. The CDR3 reads CSGVGAGTDTQYF. The CDR3 DNA follows: TGCAGCGGGGTTGGGGCTGGCACAGATACGCAGTATTTT.

V and J are TRBV2 and TRBJ1-6; 10 bases map to TRBD1. The CDR3 totals 14 residues. V gave up 6 bases and J gave up 7 bases; unmatched junction bases: 3. Germline V gene data show CDR1 as SNHLY and CDR2 as FYNNEI. The CDR3 nucleotides read TGTGCCAGCAGGCCGGGACAGGGGAATTCACCCCTCCACTTT. The encoded protein is CASRPGQGNSPLHF.

For the CDR3, the DNA is TGTGCCAGCAGCCAAGCGGCGGGCGTCACAGATACGCAGTATTTT. Translation: CASSQAAGVTDTQYF. The chain is built from TRBV3-1 (or the pseudogene TRBV3-2) and TRBJ2-3; perhaps TRBD2 as D (5 bases). Germline CDR1 LGHDT, CDR2 YNNKEL (reference sequence). The germline V and J ends were trimmed by 1 base and 2 bases, with 10 bases remaining between them. The length of the CDR3 is 15 residues.